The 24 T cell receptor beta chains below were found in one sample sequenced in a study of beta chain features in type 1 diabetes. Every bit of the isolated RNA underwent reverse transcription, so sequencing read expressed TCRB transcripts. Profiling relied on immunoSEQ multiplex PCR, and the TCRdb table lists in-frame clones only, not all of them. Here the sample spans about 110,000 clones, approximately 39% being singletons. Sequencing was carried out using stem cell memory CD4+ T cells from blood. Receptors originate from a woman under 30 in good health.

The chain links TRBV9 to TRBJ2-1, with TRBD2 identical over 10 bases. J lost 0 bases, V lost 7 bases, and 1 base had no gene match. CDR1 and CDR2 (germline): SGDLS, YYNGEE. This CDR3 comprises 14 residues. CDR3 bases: TGTGCCAGCGGGACTAGCGTCTCCTACAATGAGCAGTTCTTC. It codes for CASGTSVSYNEQFF.

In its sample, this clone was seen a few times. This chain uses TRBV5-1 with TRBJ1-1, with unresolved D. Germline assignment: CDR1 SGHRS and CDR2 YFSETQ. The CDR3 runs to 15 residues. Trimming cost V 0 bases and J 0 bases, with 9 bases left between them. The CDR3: CASSLAPTLNTEAFF. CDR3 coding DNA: TGCGCCAGCAGCTTGGCCCCTACCCTGAACACTGAAGCTTTCTTT.

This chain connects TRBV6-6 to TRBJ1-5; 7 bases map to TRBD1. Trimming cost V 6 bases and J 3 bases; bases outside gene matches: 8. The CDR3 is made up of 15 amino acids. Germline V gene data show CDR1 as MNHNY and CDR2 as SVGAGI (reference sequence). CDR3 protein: CASRRRDRTNQPQHF. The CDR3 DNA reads TGTGCCAGCAGACGTAGGGACAGAACCAATCAGCCCCAGCATTTT.

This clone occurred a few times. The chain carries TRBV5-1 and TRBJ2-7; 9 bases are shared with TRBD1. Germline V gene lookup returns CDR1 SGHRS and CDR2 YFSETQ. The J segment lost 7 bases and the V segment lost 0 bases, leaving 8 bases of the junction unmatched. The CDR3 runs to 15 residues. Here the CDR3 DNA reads TGCGCCAGCAGCTTGGAACAGGGGGCGATTGGGGAGCAGTACTTC. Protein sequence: CASSLEQGAIGEQYF.

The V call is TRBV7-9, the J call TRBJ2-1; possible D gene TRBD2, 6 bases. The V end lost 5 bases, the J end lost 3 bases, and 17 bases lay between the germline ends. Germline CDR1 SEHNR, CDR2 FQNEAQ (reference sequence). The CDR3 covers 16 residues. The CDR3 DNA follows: TGTGCCAGCAGCCGGAGGTTGGGGACTGGCTACAATGAGCAGTTCTTC. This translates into CASSRRLGTGYNEQFF.

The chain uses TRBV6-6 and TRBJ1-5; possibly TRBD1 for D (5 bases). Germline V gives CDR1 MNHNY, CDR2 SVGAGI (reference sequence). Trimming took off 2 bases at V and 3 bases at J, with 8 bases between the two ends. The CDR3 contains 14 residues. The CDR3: CASSYRGPNQPQHF. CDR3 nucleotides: TGTGCCAGCAGTTACAGGGGCCCCAATCAGCCCCAGCATTTT.

The CDR3 loop is CAWTRDRVLTEAFF. For the CDR3, the DNA is TGTGCCTGGACCCGTGACAGGGTTCTCACTGAAGCTTTCTTT. The rearrangement uses TRBV30 and TRBJ1-1; 7 nucleotides match TRBD1. The CDR3 has 14 residues. The germline V gene encodes CDR1 GTSNPN and CDR2 SVGIG (reference sequence). The junction had 9 bases not matched to a gene; V was cut back by 4 bases and J by 4 bases.

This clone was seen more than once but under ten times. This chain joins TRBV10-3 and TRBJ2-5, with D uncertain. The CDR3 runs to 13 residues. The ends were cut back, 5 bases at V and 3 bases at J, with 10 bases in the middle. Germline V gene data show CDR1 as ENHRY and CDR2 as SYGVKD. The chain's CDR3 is CAISFRPEETQYF. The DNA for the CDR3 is TGTGCCATCAGTTTCAGGCCGGAAGAGACCCAGTACTTC.

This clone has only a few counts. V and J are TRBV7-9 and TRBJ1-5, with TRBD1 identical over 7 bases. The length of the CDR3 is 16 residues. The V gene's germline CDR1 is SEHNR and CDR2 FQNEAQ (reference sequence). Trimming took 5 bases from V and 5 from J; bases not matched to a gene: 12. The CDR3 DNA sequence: TGTGCCAGCAGCGCAATTGGGACAGCTATTCATCAGCCCCAGCATTTT. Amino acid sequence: CASSAIGTAIHQPQHF.

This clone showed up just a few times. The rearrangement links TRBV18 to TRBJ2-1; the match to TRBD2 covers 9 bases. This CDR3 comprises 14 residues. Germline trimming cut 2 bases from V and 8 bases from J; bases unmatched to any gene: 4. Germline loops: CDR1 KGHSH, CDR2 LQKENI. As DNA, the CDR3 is TGTGCCAGCTCACCAAGCGGGAGGCGCCATGAGCAGTTCTTC. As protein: CASSPSGRRHEQFF.

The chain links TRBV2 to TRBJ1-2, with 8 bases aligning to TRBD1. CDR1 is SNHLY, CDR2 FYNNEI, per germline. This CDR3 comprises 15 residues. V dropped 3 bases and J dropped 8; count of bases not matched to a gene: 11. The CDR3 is CASSERYRGKYGYTF. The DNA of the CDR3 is TGTGCCAGCAGTGAGCGGTACAGGGGGAAATACGGCTACACCTTC.

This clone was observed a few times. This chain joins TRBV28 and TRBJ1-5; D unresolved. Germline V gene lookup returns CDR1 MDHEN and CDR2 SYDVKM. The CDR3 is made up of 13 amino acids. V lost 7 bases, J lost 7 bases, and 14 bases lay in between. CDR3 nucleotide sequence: TGTGCCAGCAAGAGGGTATGGAAACAGCCCCAGCATTTT. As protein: CASKRVWKQPQHF.

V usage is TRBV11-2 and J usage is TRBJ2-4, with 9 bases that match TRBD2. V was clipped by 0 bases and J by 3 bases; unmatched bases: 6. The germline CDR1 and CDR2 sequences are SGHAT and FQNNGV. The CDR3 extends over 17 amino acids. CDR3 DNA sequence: TGTGCCAGCAGCTTAGATCAGGGGACTAGCCACAAAAACATTCAGTACTTC. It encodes CASSLDQGTSHKNIQYF.

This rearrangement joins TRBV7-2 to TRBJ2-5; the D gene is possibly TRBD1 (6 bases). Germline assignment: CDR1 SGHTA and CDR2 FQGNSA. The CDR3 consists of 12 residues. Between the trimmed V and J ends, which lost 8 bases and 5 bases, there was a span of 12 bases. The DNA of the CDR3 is TGTGCCAGCCTGTCCAGGGGCGAGACCCAGTACTTC. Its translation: CASLSRGETQYF.

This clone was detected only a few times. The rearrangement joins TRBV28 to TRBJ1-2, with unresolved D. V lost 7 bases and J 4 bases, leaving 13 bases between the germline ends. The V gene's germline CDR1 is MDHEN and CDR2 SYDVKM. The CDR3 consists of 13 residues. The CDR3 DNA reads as TGTGCCAGCACCGGAAGCGTAGGCTATGGCTACACCTTC. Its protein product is CASTGSVGYGYTF.

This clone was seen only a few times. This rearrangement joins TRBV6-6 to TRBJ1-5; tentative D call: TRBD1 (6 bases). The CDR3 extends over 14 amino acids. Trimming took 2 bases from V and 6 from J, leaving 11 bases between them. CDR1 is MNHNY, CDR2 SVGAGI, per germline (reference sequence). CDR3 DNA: TGTGCCAGCAGTTACGGGGGCGGCAGTCAGCCCCAGCATTTT. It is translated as CASSYGGGSQPQHF.

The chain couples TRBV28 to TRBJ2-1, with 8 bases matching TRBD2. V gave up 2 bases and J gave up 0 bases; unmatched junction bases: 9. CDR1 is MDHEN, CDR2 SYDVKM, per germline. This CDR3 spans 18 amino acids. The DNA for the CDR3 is TGTGCCAGCAGTTTAGGGCTAGCGGGCCTGAGCTCCTACAATGAGCAGTTCTTC. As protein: CASSLGLAGLSSYNEQFF.

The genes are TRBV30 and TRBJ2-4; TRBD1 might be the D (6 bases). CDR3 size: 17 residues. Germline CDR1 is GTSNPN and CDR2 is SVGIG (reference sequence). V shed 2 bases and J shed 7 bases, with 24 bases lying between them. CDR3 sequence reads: CAWSFPRGWVRGNIQYF. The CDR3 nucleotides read TGTGCCTGGAGTTTTCCGAGGGGGTGGGTGAGAGGGAACATTCAGTACTTC.

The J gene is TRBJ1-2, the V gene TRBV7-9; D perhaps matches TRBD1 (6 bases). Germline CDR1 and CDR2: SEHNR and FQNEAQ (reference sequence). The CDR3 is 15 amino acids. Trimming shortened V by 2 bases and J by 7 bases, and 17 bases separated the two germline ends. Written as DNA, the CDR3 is TGTGCCAGCAGCTTATCCGGGACATCGAGGTTTGGCTACACCTTC. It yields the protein CASSLSGTSRFGYTF.

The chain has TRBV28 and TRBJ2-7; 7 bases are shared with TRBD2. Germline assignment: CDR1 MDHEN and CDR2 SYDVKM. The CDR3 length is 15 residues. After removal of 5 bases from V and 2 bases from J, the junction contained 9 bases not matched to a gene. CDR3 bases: TGTGCCAGCAGTCCCCACGTCGCGGGGGCCTACGAGCAGTACTTC. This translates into CASSPHVAGAYEQYF.

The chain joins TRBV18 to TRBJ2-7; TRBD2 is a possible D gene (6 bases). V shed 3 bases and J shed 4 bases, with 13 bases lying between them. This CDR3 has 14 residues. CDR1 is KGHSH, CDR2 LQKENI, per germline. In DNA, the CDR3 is TGTGCCAGCTCACCGGGGCGGGACCATTACGAGCAGTACTTC. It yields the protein CASSPGRDHYEQYF.

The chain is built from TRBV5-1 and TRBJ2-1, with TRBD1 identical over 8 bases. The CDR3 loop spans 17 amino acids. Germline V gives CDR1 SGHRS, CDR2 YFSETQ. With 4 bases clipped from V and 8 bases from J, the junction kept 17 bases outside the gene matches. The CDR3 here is CASSLTTGVAAGDEQFF. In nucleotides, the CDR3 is TGCGCCAGCAGCCTCACGACAGGGGTCGCAGCCGGGGATGAGCAGTTCTTC. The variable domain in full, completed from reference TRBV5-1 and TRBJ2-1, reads KAGVTQTPRYLIKTRGQQVTLSCSPISGHRSVSWYQQTPGQGLQFLFEYFSETQRNKGNFPGRFSGRQFSNSRSEMNVSTLELGDSALYLCASSLTTGVAAGDEQFFGPGTRLTVL.

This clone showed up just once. CDR3 loop: CASSYLAGEQFF. CDR3 DNA sequence: TGTGCCAGCAGTTACCTAGCGGGTGAGCAGTTCTTC. The chain joins TRBV6-5 to TRBJ2-1, with 8 bases aligning to TRBD2. The CDR3 is made up of 12 amino acids. The V gene's germline CDR1 is MNHEY and CDR2 SVGAGI. V trimming: 2 bases; J trimming: 9 bases; junction bases outside the gene matches: 0.

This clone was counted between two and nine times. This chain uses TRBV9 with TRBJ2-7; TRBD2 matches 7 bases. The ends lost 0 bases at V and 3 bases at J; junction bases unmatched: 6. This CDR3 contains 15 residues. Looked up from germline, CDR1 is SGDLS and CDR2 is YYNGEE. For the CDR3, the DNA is TGTGCCAGCAGCGTAGGGGTAGCGGGTGTCTACGAGCAGTACTTC. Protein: CASSVGVAGVYEQYF.